A selection of T cell receptor beta chains follows, all from one sample in a study of shared clonotypes between healthy human individuals. The assay was immunoSEQ multiplex PCR, and TCRdb's table has in-frame clones only and misses some. This sample has 1.5 million to 2.5 million clones, with about 95% found just once. The sample consisted of naive CD8+ T cells sorted from blood. These receptors were collected from a man in his late teens or twenties in good health. CDR3s leave out the opening cysteine and the closing phenylalanine or tryptophan. Some rows mark clone size as missing; the rest say once, few, many or name a class of expanded clone.

abundance	j_gene	v_gene	CDR3aa
.	TRBJ2-7	TRBV5-1	ASSGLGAGALEQY
.	TRBJ1-1	TRBV30	AGDPDSGFEAF
.	TRBJ1-1	TRBV11-2	ASSLDGIGMNTEAF
.	TRBJ1-1	TRBV7-9	ASSLGGLGNTEAF
few	TRBJ1-2	TRBV6-5	ASSYSQGQLTYGYT
.	TRBJ1-2	TRBV25-1	ASSWTGNYGYT
.	TRBJ2-2	TRBV18	ASSPLPLLNTGELF
.	TRBJ2-4	TRBV9	ASSVGDRGVPSQNIQY
.	TRBJ1-2	TRBV30	ACLTSPRDGYT
.	TRBJ2-1	TRBV7-9	ASSSSGSRGNEQF
.	TRBJ2-1	TRBV5-4	ASSPQQGHEQF
.	TRBJ1-1	TRBV27	ASRVLGGTEAF
.	TRBJ2-1	TRBV6-6	ASSYSSGGASEQF
once	TRBJ2-1	TRBV7-2	ASSLIDNEQF
.	TRBJ2-1	TRBV29-1	SVEERASGINEQF
once	TRBJ2-1	TRBV5-6	ASSLALAGIYNEQF
once	TRBJ1-1	TRBV29-1	SVDPQAYTEAF
once	TRBJ2-1	TRBV19	ASSPNWNEQF
.	TRBJ2-7	TRBV4-3	ASSLIAGGSYEQY
.	TRBJ2-5	TRBV7-2	ASSLWTSGGKETQY
.	TRBJ1-1	TRBV19	ASSPWGGNTEAF
.	TRBJ2-1	TRBV4-3	ASSQPTSNEQF
.	TRBJ2-5	TRBV10-3	AISAGTRSEETQY
.	TRBJ2-7	TRBV5-1	ASSLDGVTFDEQY
once	TRBJ2-2	TRBV10-2	ASGEGAANTGELF
.	TRBJ2-3	TRBV27	ASIQGQNTDTQY
.	TRBJ2-7	TRBV30	AWSVPGLYYEQY
.	TRBJ1-1	TRBV6-1	ASSLQGSYAF
.	TRBJ1-6	TRBV30	GGSGHLNSPLH
.	TRBJ1-1	TRBV14	ASSLGQNTEAF
.	TRBJ1-4	TRBV7-6	ASSPEGYEKLF
.	TRBJ2-1	TRBV9	ASSPLSRESYNEQF
.	TRBJ2-1	TRBV7-9	ASSSGGRSENEQF
.	TRBJ1-2	TRBV6-1	ASSEAIPANYGYT
.	TRBJ1-5	TRBV7-9	ASSKSGSYSNQPQH
.	TRBJ2-7	TRBV27	ASRVGLADSYEQY
.	TRBJ2-4	TRBV7-9	ASSPPGQGWDIQY
.	TRBJ1-2	TRBV19	ASSTRDPVSYGYT
once	TRBJ2-2	TRBV2	ASSRYTNTGELF
.	TRBJ1-1	TRBV30	AWSMGYTEAF
.	TRBJ2-7	TRBV5-1	ASSLQLLAGSKWGYEQY
.	TRBJ2-2	TRBV27	ASSLFRDPGTGELF
.	TRBJ2-1	TRBV7-9	ASSPPTDYNEQF
.	TRBJ2-3	TRBV11-2	ASSATGGAIDTQY
.	TRBJ2-7	TRBV7-9	ASSSVRQGEYEQY
.	TRBJ2-7	TRBV28	ASSLEGASYEQY
.	TRBJ1-1	TRBV29-1	SVEAGANTEAF
.	TRBJ2-7	TRBV28	ASNLGAGAYEQY
.	TRBJ2-3	TRBV28	ASSGRGGTDTQY
.	TRBJ2-5	TRBV5-1	ASSLEFWDRGGQETQY
few	TRBJ2-7	TRBV7-9	ASSTRQRDYEQY
.	TRBJ2-3	TRBV4-3	ASSQGLASSTDTQY
once	TRBJ2-2	TRBV2	ASAVGQMNTGELF
.	TRBJ2-7	TRBV9	ASSDGGLLDEQY
many	TRBJ1-1	TRBV5-6	ASSFSQGGGAEAF
.	TRBJ2-7	TRBV5-8	ASSQTGYEQY
.	TRBJ2-2	TRBV4-1	ASSSRQAMNTGELF
.	TRBJ2-7	TRBV10-1	ASSDGATYEQY